This TCR beta chain derives from a study of CD8 T cells in ankylosing spondylitis. TCRdb independently ran MiXCR on the 5' RACE reads; one entry per CDR3 protein. The sample contains approximately 220,000 distinct CDR3 sequences, about 26% of which appear only once. Concerning this clonotype: Its antigen is not identified.

The trim removed 3 bases at V and 7 bases at J, leaving 5 bases unmatched. Germline V lookup: CDR1 SGHDN, CDR2 FVKESK. The CDR3 has 14 amino acids. Overall study results and limits: Certain motif variants had earlier been reported in reactive arthritis synovial fluid and blood.

Material: blood, either unsorted or a sorted T cell fraction (not recorded which). The clonotype originates from a male donor with ankylosing spondylitis or in good health (not recorded which). The V call is TRBV14, the J call TRBJ1-5; TRBD1 matches 8 bases. CDR3 sequence (DNA): TGTGCCAGCAGCCAGACAGGGGCGAGGCAGCCCCAGCATTTT. It specifies CASSQTGARQPQHF.